This record covers a single T cell receptor (beta chain). The repertoire was sequenced with immunoSEQ multiplex PCR; TCRdb's copy has only in-frame clones and lacks some. The data hold about 280,000 clones, with 75% to 90% observed a single time. The sample is drawn from a study of blood T cell repertoires in COVID-19. Sequenced input: peripheral blood. The clonotype comes from a man aged 50 to 60 with acute or convalescent COVID-19.

CDR3 DNA sequence: TGTGCCATCAGCCCCTTACAGGGAAGTAACTATGGCTACACCTTC. Translated, it gives CAISPLQGSNYGYTF. The chain joins TRBV10-3 to TRBJ1-2; D is possibly TRBD1 (6 bases). Trimming stripped 6 bases from V and 1 base from J, with 15 bases between. From germline, CDR1 is ENHRY and CDR2 SYGVKD. This CDR3 spans 15 amino acids.